Here is one T cell receptor beta chain with its context. TCRdb keeps only in-frame clones here, not all; method: immunoSEQ multiplex PCR. The sample carries under 600,000 clones, 60% to 80% recorded once. This sample is drawn from a study of shared clonotypes between healthy human individuals. Germline loops: CDR1 SGHRS, CDR2 YFSETQ. V lost 3 bases, J lost 2 bases, and 11 bases lay in between. This CDR3 contains 14 residues. This receptor was taken from a middle-aged woman in good health. Some clones in this sample may be carry-over from other donors' samples. The sequenced sample consisted of PBMCs. J is TRBJ2-5 and V is TRBV5-1, with D possibly TRBD2 on 6 matching bases. CDR3 DNA sequence: TGCGCCAGCAGCTCTGGGACTTCTCAAGAGACCCAGTACTTC. It specifies CASSSGTSQETQYF.